This T cell receptor (beta chain) was captured in a study of blood T cells in healthy people across ages. Primers used in a second PCR of about 6 to 12 cycles were a sample-barcoded 5' primer and a J-beta primer mix. Each cDNA molecule was tagged by a template-switch adaptor that had 12 random nucleotides. MiXCR, applied by TCRdb to the 5' RACE reads, yields one record per CDR3 protein. The sample has approximately 830,000 distinct CDR3 sequences, approximately 67% seen once; the top ten hold around 30%. General observations from the study: Because sorting was not performed, PBMCs prevented conclusive naive versus antigen-experienced comparison. Percentage of naive T cells showed a strong correlation with TCR beta diversity. Diversity estimates drawn from one million T cells were deemed underestimates.

This clonotype was recorded a few times. No antigen is known for it. V shed 5 bases and J shed 3 bases, with 8 bases lying between them. The CDR3 loop spans 13 amino acids. Germline-derived CDR1 and CDR2 are MNHEY and SMNVEV (reference sequence). The sequencing sample was made of blood. This clonotype was sampled from a man aged 25-45 years in good health. The chain joins TRBV27 to TRBJ2-1, with D possibly TRBD1 on 6 matching bases. Written as DNA, the CDR3 is TGTGCCAGCAGTGTACAGGGCTACAATGAGCAGTTCTTC. This sequence encodes CASSVQGYNEQFF.